This T cell receptor (beta chain) originates from a study of graft-versus-host responses after intestinal transplantation. In the study overall: Transplantation in recipients was multivisceral, liver-intestinal, or isolated intestinal. For around 3 years after anti-thymocyte globulin induction, all recipients took tacrolimus and steroids. Study results and limitations: Levels of circulating GvH clones at their peak were associated with early post-transplant HvG declines. Analysis identified GvH clones in recipient marrow, with some appearing first in ileum or blood.

The data were produced by immunoSEQ multiplex PCR, yet TCRdb's version contains in-frame clones alone and is incomplete. The table has more than 10,000 clones, over 85% seen once. As for this clone: What it binds is not known.

The CDR3 covers 14 residues. The V gene's germline CDR1 is LGHNT and CDR2 FRNRAP. The V gene end was trimmed by 6 bases and the J gene end by 9 bases; junction bases not matched to a gene: 6. This sequence joins TRBV12-5 and TRBJ1-6; 9 bases agree with TRBD1. The TCR comes from a human patient who received an intestinal transplant, so some T cells may come from the graft donor. This sample comprised PBMCs, obtained 950 to 1,200 days after intestinal transplantation. This CDR3 reads CASGSDRGSSPLHF. The CDR3, as DNA: TGTGCTAGTGGGTCGGACAGGGGAAGTTCACCCCTCCACTTT.